A selection of T cell receptor beta chains follows, all from one sample in a study of CD8+ T cells in alopecia areata. Sequencing was performed with immunoSEQ multiplex PCR; in TCRdb, only in-frame clones are kept and a portion is missing. The sample gives approximately 210,000 clones, roughly three fifths of which show up once; more than 1% is in the top ten. The sample consisted of CD4+ T cells sorted from blood, taken at week 44, from a patient treated with tofacitinib. These receptors were collected from a human donor with alopecia areata. CDR3s include the opening cysteine and the closing phenylalanine or tryptophan. A D gene is named only where the DNA matches it firmly. Not all rows give a size; the values are once, few, many and, for expanded clones, a class.

cdr3_aa cdr3_nt j_call clone_size d_call v_call
CASSLAGLYQGIQYF TGTGCCAGCAGCTTAGCGGGACTGTATCAAGGGATTCAGTACTTC TRBJ2-4 NA NA TRBV7-8
CASPLTPGELFF TGCGCCAGCCCTCTGACCCCCGGGGAGCTGTTTTTT TRBJ2-2 NA NA TRBV10-2
CAWSEGTSTDTQYF TGTGCCTGGAGTGAGGGGACTAGCACAGATACGCAGTATTTT TRBJ2-3 once NA TRBV30
CASSTNHPSYNEQFF TGTGCCAGCAGTACAAACCACCCTTCCTACAATGAGCAGTTCTTC TRBJ2-1 few NA TRBV11-2
CSVVGSSMNTEAFF TGCAGCGTTGTTGGCTCCTCCATGAACACTGAAGCTTTCTTT TRBJ1-1 NA NA TRBV29-1
CASSRASGGARETQYF TGTGCCAGCAGCCGGGCTAGCGGGGGGGCGAGGGAGACCCAGTACTTC TRBJ2-5 few TRBD2 TRBV7-2
CASSVAPTGLNEKLFF TGTGCCAGCAGCGTAGCCCCGACCGGCTTGAATGAAAAACTGTTTTTT TRBJ1-4 few NA TRBV9
CASSLRMNTEAFF TGTGCCAGCAGCTTAAGGATGAACACTGAAGCTTTCTTT TRBJ1-1 NA NA TRBV7-2
CASSQTDRGEKLFF TGTGCCAGCAGCCAGACAGACCGCGGTGAAAAACTGTTTTTT TRBJ1-4 NA NA TRBV25-1
CASSLGAAGHQPQHF TGTGCCAGCAGTTTAGGGGCAGCGGGGCATCAGCCCCAGCATTTT TRBJ1-5 NA NA TRBV27
CASRKDTYEQYF TGTGCCAGTAGGAAGGACACCTACGAGCAGTACTTC TRBJ2-7 NA NA TRBV19
CASSYSGGGETQYF TGTGCCAGCAGTTACTCGGGAGGGGGGGAGACCCAGTACTTC TRBJ2-5 NA NA TRBV6-5
CASSLNPTDTQYF TGTGCCAGCAGCTTAAACCCGACAGATACGCAGTATTTT TRBJ2-3 NA NA TRBV7-2
CASSRAVGETQYF TGCGCCAGCAGCAGAGCAGTAGGGGAGACCCAGTACTTC TRBJ2-5 NA NA TRBV5-1
CASSFGRGGQNIQYF TGTGCCAGCAGCTTTGGGCGGGGGGGCCAAAACATTCAGTACTTC TRBJ2-4 NA TRBD2 TRBV7-2
CSVSSSGGSSYNEQFF TGCAGCGTTTCCAGTAGCGGGGGGAGCTCCTACAATGAGCAGTTCTTC TRBJ2-1 few TRBD2 TRBV29-1
CASSVRRDTSSPLHF TGTGCCAGCAGCGTACGTCGGGACACCAGTTCACCCCTCCACTTT TRBJ1-6 NA NA TRBV7-9
CASTRTDSNQPQHF TGCGCCAGCACCCGGACGGATAGCAATCAGCCCCAGCATTTT TRBJ1-5 NA NA TRBV10-2
CASSVRSFESTQYF TGTGCCAGCAGCGTCCGTAGTTTCGAGTCGACGCAGTATTTT TRBJ2-3 few NA TRBV9
CASSQEKGGISYEQYF TGTGCCAGCAGCCAAGAAAAGGGGGGCATCTCCTACGAGCAGTACTTC TRBJ2-7 NA NA TRBV4-2
CATSPKDRGLSGANVLTF TGTGCCACCAGCCCCAAGGACAGGGGGCTTTCCGGGGCCAACGTCCTGACTTTC TRBJ2-6 NA TRBD1 TRBV15
CASSELNRGLDEQYF TGTGCCAGCAGTGAACTAAACAGGGGGCTTGACGAGCAGTACTTC TRBJ2-7 NA TRBD1 TRBV25-1
CASNPFGDQPQHF TGTGCCAGTAACCCCTTCGGGGATCAGCCCCAGCATTTT TRBJ1-5 few NA TRBV19
CASSLTRNTIYF TGTGCCAGCAGTCTGACCCGAAACACCATATATTTT TRBJ1-3 NA NA TRBV9
CSDGVPPTLYNEQFF TGCAGCGACGGGGTTCCGCCCACGCTCTACAATGAGCAGTTCTTC TRBJ2-1 NA NA TRBV29-1
CAWRTGRGYTF TGTGCCTGGAGAACAGGGAGAGGCTACACCTTC TRBJ1-2 NA NA TRBV30
CASSQEMHTEAFF TGCGCCAGCAGCCAAGAGATGCACACTGAAGCTTTCTTT TRBJ1-1 NA NA TRBV4-3
CASGSTVTQYF TGCGCCAGCGGATCGACAGTTACGCAGTATTTT TRBJ2-3 few NA TRBV5-1
CASSQRGDEKLFF TGCGCCAGCAGCCAACGGGGAGATGAAAAACTGTTTTTT TRBJ1-4 NA NA TRBV4-3
CATSRNGLLSFF TGTGCCACCAGCAGAAACGGGCTTCTTTCGTTCTTT TRBJ1-1 NA NA TRBV15
CASSRDRSGPEQYF TGTGCCAGCAGCCGTGACAGGTCGGGGCCCGAGCAGTACTTC TRBJ2-7 NA NA TRBV7-2
CASQDGHNQPQHF TGTGCCTCCCAGGACGGACACAATCAGCCCCAGCATTTT TRBJ1-5 NA NA TRBV30
CAWSVLTDTQYF TGTGCCTGGAGTGTACTTACGGATACGCAGTATTTT TRBJ2-3 NA NA TRBV30
CASSVLGRGSEAFF TGTGCCAGCAGCGTACTGGGCAGGGGGAGTGAAGCTTTCTTT TRBJ1-1 NA TRBD1 TRBV9
CASSLTVTGVDGYTF TGCGCCAGCAGCCTAACCGTGACAGGGGTGGATGGCTACACCTTC TRBJ1-2 NA TRBD1 TRBV5-1
CASSKGQSLQETQYF TGCGCCAGCAGCAAGGGACAATCTCTCCAAGAGACCCAGTACTTC TRBJ2-5 once NA TRBV5-1
CASSPGTDNTGELFF TGTGCCAGCAGTCCCGGGACGGATAACACCGGGGAGCTGTTTTTT TRBJ2-2 once NA TRBV7-7